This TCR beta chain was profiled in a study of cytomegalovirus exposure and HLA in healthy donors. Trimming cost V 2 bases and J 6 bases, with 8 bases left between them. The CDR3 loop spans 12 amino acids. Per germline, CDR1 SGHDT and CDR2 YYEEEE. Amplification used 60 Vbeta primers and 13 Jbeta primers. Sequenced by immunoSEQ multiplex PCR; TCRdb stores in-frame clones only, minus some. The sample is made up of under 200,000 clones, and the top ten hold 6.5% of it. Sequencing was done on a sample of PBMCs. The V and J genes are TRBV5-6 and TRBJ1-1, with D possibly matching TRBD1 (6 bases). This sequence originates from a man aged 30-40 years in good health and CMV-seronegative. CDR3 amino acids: CASSFRQAEAFF. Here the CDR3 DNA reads TGTGCCAGCAGCTTCAGACAGGCTGAAGCTTTCTTT.